These T cell receptor beta chains were read from a single sample in a study of blood T cell repertoires in COVID-19. Some clones are missing from TCRdb's copy, which holds only in-frame ones; the method was immunoSEQ multiplex PCR. The table has 90,000 to 130,000 clones, approximately 68% seen once. Source material: peripheral blood. The receptors come from a woman aged 60 to 75 with acute or convalescent COVID-19. CDR3s include the opening cysteine and the closing phenylalanine or tryptophan.

CDR3 length	V gene	CDR3 protein
16	TRBV5-1	CASSLGDSPFTDTQYF
14	TRBV7-3	CASSLIQANTEAFF
14	TRBV29-1	CSVGNQQGIHEQYF
18	TRBV21-1	CASSKSDRARGNNEKLFF
18	TRBV15	CATSRDINRGWNNNEQFF
15	TRBV28	CASSPQGAKGNTIYF
13	TRBV12-3/TRBV12-4	CASSLYGYTEAFF
17	TRBV7-9	CASSTGLAGGIADTQYF
16	TRBV28	CASSSTKGISNQPQHF
15	TRBV10-2	CASSESIGGRNTIYF
16	TRBV4-2	CASSQDFTSGGETQYF
16	TRBV28	CASSPTGTGGSSPLHF
12	TRBV30	CAWSVENYGYTF
19	TRBV30	CAWSVPGRDRGQWNTEAFF
17	TRBV5-6	CASSWSPATDSGNTIYF
15	TRBV6-6	CASSYAGTGRNEQFF
14	TRBV7-8	CASSLAAPRSPLHF
14	TRBV2	CASSGQGGVQPQHF
13	TRBV6-5	CASSARRNTEAFF
15	TRBV5-4	CASSFSGGRTDTQYF
16	TRBV27	CASSRRTGNMNTEAFF
16	TRBV3-1/TRBV3-2	CASSQYGGGIDSPLHF
16	TRBV6-4	CASSFSTGASGGELFF
14	TRBV5-1	CASSLGGGQETQYF
14	TRBV2	CASQGINSNQPQHF
14	TRBV30	CAWSTGTGTSPLHF
14	TRBV9	CASSGQGYQETQYF
14	TRBV2	CASSGTGGHQPQHF
13	TRBV3-1/TRBV3-2	CASSRTDPYGYTF
15	TRBV11-1	CASSLNGEVRTEAFF
16	TRBV19	CASSTRQSSYNSPLHF
13	TRBV19	CASRWASTDTQYF
14	TRBV19	CATLDRARGKTQYF
16	TRBV7-2	CASSWSSGVSSYEQYF
17	TRBV4-1	CASSQEGGGLSGNTIYF
12	TRBV5-5	CASSFGNTEAFF
12	TRBV30	CAWSTVSYEQYF
14	TRBV2	CASRRGFRQETQYF
16	TRBV15	CATSRWGGHQDNEQFF
19	TRBV7-2	CASSLGPGQGTPGANVLTF
11	TRBV6-5	CAAGVHTEAFF
14	TRBV5-5	CASSYVHRRTEAFF
14	TRBV9	CASSNPGGPQTQYF
15	TRBV10-3	CATNSRGERGTEAFF
15	TRBV10-3	CAISQTGSNTGELFF